The entry below describes one TCR beta chain. PCR involved 60 Vbeta and 13 Jbeta primers. The table came from immunoSEQ multiplex PCR; TCRdb's copy has only in-frame clones and leaves some out. Recorded for this sample: over 100,000 clones. The sample comes from a study of cytomegalovirus exposure and HLA in healthy donors. Though probably carrying unrecorded immune exposures, donors were nominally healthy at sampling. The trim removed 3 bases at V and 0 bases at J, leaving 12 bases unmatched. The CDR3 has 19 residues. Germline CDR1 reads SQVTM; CDR2 reads ANQGSEA. Sequencing was done on a sample of PBMCs. The chain uses TRBV29-1 and TRBJ2-3, with 13 bases that match TRBD2. The source is a man aged 40-55 years in good health and CMV-seropositive. CDR3 in amino acids: CSVEVPLAGGPSSTDTQYF. The CDR3 DNA reads as TGCAGCGTTGAGGTCCCACTAGCGGGAGGGCCCTCTAGCACAGATACGCAGTATTTT.